This T cell receptor beta chain appears in the sequencing data of a study of blood T cell repertoires in COVID-19. CDR3 length: 15 residues. The V gene's germline CDR1 is LGHNA and CDR2 YSLEER. Trimming removed 4 bases from V and 0 bases from J, with 7 bases in between. The sample holds many counts of this clone. Sequencing used immunoSEQ multiplex PCR; TCRdb keeps in-frame clones, though not all of them. This sample carries tens of thousands of clones, about 80% of them seen once, and the ten largest clones take under 5.5%. The sequencing sample was made of peripheral blood. This TCR derives from a woman in her 70s with acute or convalescent COVID-19. The chain is built from TRBV4-3 and TRBJ2-6; no reliable D call. CDR3 region: CASSPSDSGANVLTF. The CDR3 coding sequence is TGCGCCAGCAGCCCCTCAGACTCTGGGGCCAACGTCCTGACTTTC.